These 28 T cell receptor beta chains were all obtained from the same sample, sequenced in a study of CDR3 diversity in severe acne. TCRdb re-derived calls from the PCR reads in MiXCR, one entry per CDR3 protein. Found here are roughly 81,000 distinct CDR3 sequences, roughly half of them singletons; the top ten hold roughly a tenth. Sequencing was carried out using blood. Receptors originate from a male donor in good health, serving as a control.

This clonotype was seen more than once but under ten times. The chain employs TRBV4-1 and TRBJ2-7; the D is unclear. The germline gives CDR1 MGHRA, CDR2 YSYEKL. The germline V and J ends were trimmed by 1 base and 4 bases, with 8 bases remaining between them. This CDR3 comprises 13 residues. The CDR3, as DNA: TGCGCCAGCAGCCAAGTACGGGCGTACGAGCAGTACTTC. Residues: CASSQVRAYEQYF.

The chain links TRBV7-2 to TRBJ1-6; weak D call: TRBD1 (6 bases). Germline V lookup: CDR1 SGHTA, CDR2 FQGNSA. The CDR3 extends over 17 amino acids. V dropped 5 bases and J dropped 8 bases, with 22 bases sitting between them. CDR3 in DNA: TGTGCCAGCAGCCTAGTCGGAACAGGGCGGGTAGATTCACCCCTCCACTTT. It codes for CASSLVGTGRVDSPLHF.

This clonotype was seen at least ten times. This chain uses TRBV7-9 with TRBJ2-5, with D hard to call. The CDR3 contains 12 residues. Germline CDR1 reads SEHNR; CDR2 reads FQNEAQ (reference sequence). V lost 1 base, J lost 5 bases, and 5 bases lay in between. CDR3 nucleotide sequence: TGTGCCAGCAGCTTAGTCGATGAGACCCAGTACTTC. This gives the protein CASSLVDETQYF.

This clonotype came up a few times. The rearrangement links TRBV7-9 to TRBJ2-7; possible D gene TRBD2, 6 bases. The CDR3 contains 16 residues. Germline CDR1 reads SEHNR; CDR2 reads FQNEAQ (reference sequence). V was trimmed by 4 bases and J by 0 bases, leaving 16 bases between them. CDR3 protein: CASSSQGSGLSYEQYF. The CDR3 DNA reads TGTGCCAGCAGCTCCCAGGGTAGCGGCCTCTCCTACGAGCAGTACTTC.

The CDR3 DNA reads TGCGCCAGCAGTGAGGGGGTGCTTGGGTCCAATGAGCAGTTCTTC. Translation: CASSEGVLGSNEQFF. The chain recombines TRBV10-1 with TRBJ2-1; D call uncertain. Trimming cost V 2 bases and J 6 bases, with 14 bases left between them. The CDR3 covers 15 residues. Germline-derived CDR1 and CDR2 are WNHNN and SYGVQD (reference sequence).

This clonotype was observed many times. The V gene is TRBV2, the J gene TRBJ1-1; D not resolved. Trimming removed 7 bases from V and 9 bases from J, with 12 bases in between. Looked up from germline, CDR1 is SNHLY and CDR2 is FYNNEI. This CDR3 contains 11 residues. CDR3 sequence: CASKIEKKAFF. CDR3 DNA: TGTGCCAGCAAGATAGAGAAGAAAGCTTTCTTT.

The V and J genes are TRBV24-1 and TRBJ2-2, with D perhaps matching TRBD2 (6 bases). In germline, CDR1 is KGHDR, CDR2 SFDVKD. V was cut by 7 bases and J by 7 bases, with 15 bases left in between. The CDR3 is 14 residues long. The CDR3 protein is CATREGTLGGELFF. In DNA, the CDR3 is TGTGCCACCAGAGAAGGGACTCTCGGCGGGGAGCTGTTTTTT.

V and J are TRBV27 and TRBJ1-2; D gene unclear. This CDR3 spans 14 amino acids. Germline V CDR1 and CDR2: MNHEY, SMNVEV (reference sequence). V was shortened by 3 bases and J by 2 bases, with 10 bases between the two germline ends. As DNA, the CDR3 is TGTGCCAGCAGTTTTTGGCCACAGAACTATGGCTACACCTTC. It yields the protein CASSFWPQNYGYTF.

This clonotype was counted many times. This chain joins TRBV29-1 and TRBJ1-2; D gene ambiguous. The CDR3 runs to 10 residues. Germline CDR1 and CDR2: SQVTM and ANQGSEA. Trimming took 4 bases from V and 7 from J, leaving 7 bases between them. CDR3 DNA: TGCAGCGTTGCCAAAACTGGCTACACCTTC. Its translation is CSVAKTGYTF.

There are a few counts of this clonotype. This rearrangement joins TRBV7-9 to TRBJ2-7, with 7 positions matching TRBD1. Trimming removed 4 bases from V and 6 bases from J; junction bases left unmatched: 3. This CDR3 comprises 12 residues. Germline values: CDR1 SEHNR, CDR2 FQNEAQ (reference sequence). The CDR3 loop is CASSSTGTEQYF. DNA of the CDR3: TGTGCCAGCAGCTCGACAGGGACCGAGCAGTACTTC.

This clonotype was recorded at least ten times. The chain couples TRBV30 to TRBJ2-1; tentatively, D is TRBD1 or TRBD2 (5 bases each). The CDR3 contains 12 residues. Germline loops: CDR1 GTSNPN, CDR2 SVGIG (reference sequence). V was trimmed by 5 bases and J by 9 bases, leaving 14 bases between them. For the CDR3, the DNA is TGTGCCTGGGGGGCCGGGATCACTGAGCAGTTCTTC. Its translation: CAWGAGITEQFF.

This clonotype was found many times. This sequence joins TRBV30 and TRBJ2-7; 9 bases fit TRBD2. J lost 9 bases, V lost 2 bases, and 5 bases had no gene match. Germline CDR1 GTSNPN, CDR2 SVGIG (reference sequence). The CDR3 consists of 12 residues. CDR3 nucleotide sequence: TGTGCCTGGAGTCAGCGGGAGGTGGGGCAGTACTTC. Translating gives CAWSQREVGQYF.

For this clonotype: A much larger clonotype is one base distant, so this may be a read error. The V gene is TRBV11-2, the J gene TRBJ2-1; D gene unclear. The CDR3 loop spans 15 amino acids. Germline assignment: CDR1 SGHAT and CDR2 FQNNGV. This chain's CDR3 is CARSHPAYLNNEQFF. Written as DNA, the CDR3 is TGTGCCCGCAGCCATCCGGCCTACTTGAACAATGAGCAGTTCTTC.

This clonotype was seen at least ten times. One base away lies a much larger clone, so this may be a sequencing read error. The chain joins TRBV4-1 to TRBJ1-3, with 9 nucleotides matching TRBD1. CDR3 size: 17 residues. CDR1 and CDR2 (germline): MGHRA, YSYEKL. CDR3 loop: CAGSPPTGGSSGNTIYF. CDR3 DNA sequence: TGCGCCGGCAGCCCGCCGACAGGGGGAAGCTCTGGAAACACCATATATTTT.

By share, this clonotype counts as medium-sized (0.01 to 0.1%). This chain connects TRBV7-9 to TRBJ2-2, with D tentatively TRBD1 (5 bases). V lost 4 bases and J lost 7, with 13 bases in between. Germline V gene lookup returns CDR1 SEHNR and CDR2 FQNEAQ (reference sequence). The CDR3 is 14 amino acids. CDR3 DNA: TGTGCCAGCAGCTCTCAGGGCGTCGACGGGGAGCTGTTTTTT. It translates to CASSSQGVDGELFF.

The chain uses TRBV2 and TRBJ2-7; 14 bases line up with TRBD2. V shed 0 bases, J shed 0 bases, and the junction held 13 bases outside the gene matches. The CDR3 length is 21 residues. The V gene's germline CDR1 is SNHLY and CDR2 FYNNEI. CDR3: CASSEAASGLAGVPNSYEQYF. The CDR3 DNA is TGTGCCAGCAGTGAAGCTGCCTCGGGACTAGCGGGAGTTCCCAACTCCTACGAGCAGTACTTC.

The chain joins TRBV6-6 to TRBJ2-5; 14 nucleotides agree with TRBD2. V shed 5 bases, J shed 6 bases, and the junction held 11 bases outside the gene matches. This CDR3 region has 17 residues. Germline V lookup: CDR1 MNHNY, CDR2 SVGAGI (reference sequence). CDR3 sequence: CASSRPGLAGGQKTQYF. The DNA of the CDR3 is TGTGCCAGCAGTCGCCCCGGACTAGCGGGAGGACAGAAGACCCAGTACTTC.

This chain uses TRBV2 with TRBJ2-5; TRBD2 agrees at 13 bases. The V segment lost 1 base and the J segment 2 bases; nucleotides outside the gene matches: 10. Germline loops: CDR1 SNHLY, CDR2 FYNNEI. The CDR3 runs 19 residues. The CDR3 loop is CASSEGGLAGPQTQETQYF. CDR3 sequence (DNA): TGTGCCAGCAGTGAAGGGGGACTAGCGGGACCACAGACGCAAGAGACCCAGTACTTC.

The rearrangement joins TRBV3-1 to TRBJ2-1, with TRBD2 identical over 14 bases. Germline CDR1 reads LGHDT; CDR2 reads YNNKEL (reference sequence). J was trimmed by 9 bases and V by 0 bases; bases with no gene match: 10. This CDR3 is built from 18 residues. The CDR3 loop reads CASSQEGTSGGPLAEQFF. Written as DNA, the CDR3 is TGTGCCAGCAGCCAAGAGGGGACTAGCGGGGGCCCTTTAGCTGAGCAGTTCTTC.

Regarding this clonotype: This may be a read error: a much more frequent sequence differs by one nucleotide. This rearrangement joins TRBV4-1 to TRBJ1-1; D gene unclear. This CDR3 region has 14 residues. CDR1 MGHRA and CDR2 YSYEKL come from the germline V gene. Trimming removed 0 bases at V and 4 bases at J, with 9 bases between. CDR3: CASSQDGWLTEAFF. The CDR3 nucleotides are TGCGCCAGCAGCCAAGATGGGTGGCTCACTGAAGCTTTCTTT.

V is TRBV24-1 and J is TRBJ2-3, with D perhaps TRBD1 (5 bases). This CDR3 is 14 amino acids long. Trimming cost V 1 base and J 3 bases, with 7 bases left between them. Germline CDR1 KGHDR, CDR2 SFDVKD. Here the CDR3 reads CATSDFSGTDTQYF. The CDR3 DNA is TGTGCCACCAGTGATTTCTCAGGGACAGATACGCAGTATTTT.

The rearrangement links TRBV2 to TRBJ2-3; 11 positions agree with TRBD2. The CDR3 runs 17 residues. The V gene's germline CDR1 is SNHLY and CDR2 FYNNEI. Losses at the gene ends were 0 bases for V and 0 bases for J; bases not matched to a gene: 2. DNA for the CDR3: TGTGCCAGCAGTGAAGCTAGGACTAGCGGGAGCACAGATACGCAGTATTTT. Its protein product is CASSEARTSGSTDTQYF.

Remarks on this clonotype: It may be a read error: a sequence one base away is much more abundant. The chain employs TRBV29-1 and TRBJ1-2; the D is unclear. The V gene's germline CDR1 is SQVTM and CDR2 ANQGSEA. The CDR3 has 13 amino acids. CDR3 amino acids: CSVEVGVDYGYIF. The CDR3 DNA sequence: TGCAGCGTTGAGGTCGGGGTTGACTATGGCTACATCTTC.

The chain joins TRBV7-9 to TRBJ1-2; tentatively, D is TRBD1 (5 bases). Germline assignment: CDR1 SEHNR and CDR2 FQNEAQ (reference sequence). V lost 4 bases and J 7 bases, leaving 16 bases between the germline ends. The CDR3 is made up of 14 amino acids. The CDR3 here is CASSWGGTTPGYTF. CDR3 in DNA: TGTGCCAGCAGCTGGGGAGGGACCACTCCTGGCTACACCTTC.

The J gene is TRBJ2-7, the V gene TRBV6-1; no clear D. The CDR3 consists of 11 residues. Germline CDR1 reads MNHNS; CDR2 reads SASEGT. V was pared by 9 bases and J by 9 bases, with 15 bases between. CDR3 nucleotide sequence: TGTGCCAGTTTAGATATCGGACGGCAGTACTTC. Amino acids: CASLDIGRQYF.

This clonotype was found a few times. V usage is TRBV29-1 and J usage is TRBJ2-3, with 9 nucleotides matching TRBD2. The CDR3 covers 15 residues. V was pared by 6 bases and J by 0 bases, with 7 bases of the junction left unmatched. The germline V gene encodes CDR1 SQVTM and CDR2 ANQGSEA. CDR3 sequence: CSVNPTSGSTDTQYF. For the CDR3, the DNA is TGCAGCGTCAATCCAACTAGCGGGAGCACAGATACGCAGTATTTT.

By frequency in the sample, this clonotype is medium-sized. V is TRBV15 and J is TRBJ1-1; D not certain. V gave up 7 bases and J gave up 4 bases, with 13 bases separating them. Germline V lookup: CDR1 LNHNV, CDR2 YYDKDF (reference sequence). CDR3 length: 13 amino acids. The CDR3 DNA reads as TGTGCCACCAACCTGGGGTGGGGCACTGAAGCTTTCTTT. Translated, it gives CATNLGWGTEAFF.

This clonotype was recorded at least ten times. This sequence joins TRBV5-8 and TRBJ1-1, with TRBD1 identical over 7 bases. V lost 3 bases, J lost 0 bases, and 5 bases stayed unmatched. This CDR3 contains 15 residues. The germline CDR1 and CDR2 sequences are SGHTS and YDEGEE. The CDR3 coding sequence is TGTGCCAGCAGCTCTTCGACAGGGCTGAACACTGAAGCTTTCTTT. Translating gives CASSSSTGLNTEAFF.